Listed below are T cell receptor beta chains from one sample, sequenced in a study of T cell repertoires in ileal Crohn's disease. TCRdb's copy holds only in-frame clones and misses some; the assay was immunoSEQ multiplex PCR. In the table there are 13,000 or so clones, 67% of which are singletons. The specimen was ileal tissue. These receptors were obtained from an adult with Crohn's disease. Each CDR3 is given with its conserved first and last residue. The D gene is left open where the match is weak. Size values are once, few and many counts, or a class for expanded clones, and some rows have none.

j_gene	abundance	d_gene	v_gene	CDR3aa	CDR3nt
TRBJ2-2	once	-	TRBV5-1	CASNQDTGELFF	TGCGCCAGCAACCAGGATACCGGGGAGCTGTTTTTT
TRBJ2-5	once	-	TRBV7-6	CASSLKPQETQYF	TGTGCCAGCAGCTTAAAGCCGCAAGAGACCCAGTACTTC
TRBJ2-3	-	TRBD2	TRBV5-1	CASSPRTSGGRTDTQYF	TGCGCCAGCAGCCCGAGGACTAGCGGGGGACGCACAGATACGCAGTATTTT
TRBJ1-4	-	-	TRBV5-6	CASSLAGQNEKLFF	TGTGCCAGCAGCTTGGCGGGGCAAAATGAAAAACTGTTTTTT
TRBJ2-5	-	TRBD2	TRBV10-3	CAISNVAGSETQYF	TGTGCCATCAGTAATGTAGCGGGGTCAGAGACCCAGTACTTC
TRBJ1-2	-	-	TRBV11-2	CASSLDLRAPGYTF	TGTGCCAGCAGCTTAGATCTGAGGGCTCCTGGCTACACCTTC
TRBJ1-2	-	TRBD1	TRBV27	CASSMGQGRRGYTF	TGTGCCAGCAGCATGGGACAGGGGCGGCGTGGCTACACCTTC
TRBJ2-2	-	-	TRBV19	CASSRDLATGELFF	TGTGCCAGTAGCCGGGACCTCGCCACCGGGGAGCTGTTTTTT
TRBJ1-1	-	-	TRBV11-2	CASSFIWGAQTEAFF	TGTGCCAGCAGCTTCATATGGGGGGCTCAGACTGAAGCTTTCTTT
TRBJ2-2	few	TRBD2	TRBV5-1	CASSLTRGVNTGELFF	TGCGCCAGCAGCTTAACCCGGGGGGTGAACACCGGGGAGCTGTTTTTT
TRBJ1-1	few	-	TRBV5-1	CASSLGTANTEAFF	TGCGCCAGCAGCTTGGGGACAGCGAACACTGAAGCTTTCTTT
TRBJ2-7	-	-	TRBV27	CASKPAGQGYEQYF	TGTGCCAGCAAACCGGCTGGGCAGGGCTACGAGCAGTACTTC
TRBJ2-5	few	-	TRBV6-1	CATKNLGVASETQYF	TGTGCCACCAAAAATCTAGGGGTGGCCTCAGAGACCCAGTACTTC
TRBJ2-4	-	-	TRBV12-1	CASHGGYIQYF	TGTGCCTCTCACGGGGGTTACATTCAGTACTTC
TRBJ1-6	few	-	TRBV6-1	CASRAGTSQPSPLHF	TGTGCCAGCAGGGCAGGGACATCTCAACCCTCACCCCTCCACTTT
TRBJ2-7	-	-	TRBV1	CTSSQEHPGTAQGESYEQYF	TGCACCAGCAGCCAAGAGCATCCCGGGACAGCCCAAGGAGAATCCTACGAGCAGTACTTC
TRBJ1-1	-	-	TRBV19	CASKWGPRNTEAFF	TGTGCCAGTAAGTGGGGCCCGCGGAACACTGAAGCTTTCTTT
TRBJ1-1	-	-	TRBV30	CAWSLGSNTEAFF	TGTGCCTGGAGCCTCGGGTCGAACACTGAAGCTTTCTTT
TRBJ2-5	-	TRBD1	TRBV2	CASSERQGSGETQYF	TGTGCCAGCAGTGAGAGACAGGGTTCGGGAGAGACCCAGTACTTC
TRBJ1-2	-	TRBD1	TRBV7-8	CASSVDQQGAGGYTF	TGTGCCAGCAGCGTAGACCAACAGGGGGCGGGAGGCTACACCTTC
TRBJ2-2	few	TRBD2	TRBV7-3	CASRKRGNTGELFF	TGTGCCAGCAGAAAGCGGGGGAACACCGGGGAGCTGTTTTTT
TRBJ1-6	-	-	TRBV7-9	CASSLTRGALDSPLHF	TGTGCCAGCAGCCTTACTCGGGGGGCGCTTGATTCACCCCTCCACTTT
TRBJ1-5	few	-	TRBV4-1	CASSQEAGPQHF	TGCGCCAGCAGCCAAGAAGCGGGGCCCCAGCATTTT
TRBJ1-4	-	-	TRBV2	CASSVQGSEKLFF	TGTGCCAGCAGTGTCCAGGGAAGTGAAAAACTGTTTTTT
TRBJ1-5	-	-	TRBV2	CASSERVGNQPQHF	TGTGCCAGCAGTGAAAGGGTAGGGAATCAGCCCCAGCATTTT
TRBJ1-3	-	TRBD1	TRBV11-2	CASSLTGALSGNTIYF	TGTGCCAGCAGCTTGACAGGGGCCCTCTCTGGAAACACCATATATTTT
TRBJ1-2	once	-	TRBV5-6	CASSLGVTNYGYTF	TGTGCCAGCAGCTTAGGCGTTACTAACTATGGCTACACCTTC
TRBJ2-7	-	-	TRBV6-4	CASSDDGRTRYEQYF	TGTGCCAGCAGTGACGATGGCAGGACCCGCTACGAGCAGTACTTC
TRBJ2-1	-	TRBD2	TRBV4-1	CASSQERTSGGAVF	TGCGCCAGCAGCCAAGAAAGGACTAGCGGGGGGGCGGTCTTC
TRBJ2-1	-	-	TRBV15	CATSEWQEQFF	TGTGCCACCAGCGAATGGCAGGAGCAGTTCTTC
TRBJ1-5	-	TRBD1	TRBV7-8	CASSFQGAGQPQHF	TGTGCCAGCAGCTTCCAGGGGGCGGGTCAGCCCCAGCATTTT
TRBJ2-1	-	TRBD2	TRBV11-3	CASSSSRLAGASLFF	TGTGCCAGCAGCTCCTCGAGACTAGCGGGGGCCTCCTTGTTCTTC
TRBJ1-3	-	TRBD1	TRBV6-6	CASRRGTGDTIYF	TGTGCCAGCAGGCGAGGGACAGGGGACACCATATATTTT
TRBJ1-2	once	-	TRBV18	CASSPLGTNGYTF	TGTGCCAGCTCACCTCTCGGCACAAATGGCTACACCTTC